These 21 T cell receptor beta chains were sequenced from one sample in a study of sequential checkpoint blockade in melanoma. Data came from immunoSEQ multiplex PCR; TCRdb stores just in-frame clones and leaves some out. This sample has 9,000 or so clones; roughly three fifths occur once, and the top ten carry more than 35%. Documented treatment: randomized to nivolumab then ipilimumab (arm A) or the reverse (arm B). The sequencing here drew on CD8+ T cells sorted from blood (inferred from file names), taken from a patient given nivolumab and ipilimumab in sequence. The receptors derive from a human donor with melanoma.

The J gene is TRBJ2-1, the V gene TRBV5-1; D is ambiguous. The CDR3 sequence is 15 residues long. Germline V lookup: CDR1 SGHRS, CDR2 YFSETQ. The V end lost 4 bases, the J end lost 0 bases, and 11 bases lay between the germline ends. CDR3 in amino acids: CASSPGQSSYNEQFF. The CDR3 bases are TGCGCCAGCAGCCCTGGGCAAAGCTCCTACAATGAGCAGTTCTTC.

V gene TRBV4-1 combines with J gene TRBJ2-6; 9 positions match TRBD1. The CDR3 is 16 residues long. V shed 3 bases, J shed 0 bases, and the junction held 0 bases outside the gene matches. Germline V CDR1 and CDR2: MGHRA, YSYEKL. The CDR3 spells CASSQDRGSGANVLTF. CDR3 nucleotide sequence: TGCGCCAGCAGCCAGGACAGGGGCTCTGGGGCCAACGTCCTGACTTTC.

This sequence joins TRBV30 and TRBJ1-3; possible D gene TRBD1, 5 bases. Trimming stripped 2 bases from V and 0 bases from J, with 8 bases between. Germline loops: CDR1 GTSNPN, CDR2 SVGIG (reference sequence). CDR3 length equals 14 residues. CDR3 coding DNA: TGTGCCTGGAGTCAGGGAAGCTCTGGAAACACCATATATTTT. As protein: CAWSQGSSGNTIYF.

The V gene is TRBV4-2, the J gene TRBJ2-7; tentative D call: TRBD2 (7 bases). The length of the CDR3 is 14 residues. V dropped 5 bases and J dropped 7 bases, with 18 bases sitting between them. Germline CDR1 and CDR2: LGHNA and YNFKEQ. The CDR3 sequence is CASSIVGGAGEQYF. DNA of the CDR3: TGTGCCAGCAGCATTGTTGGGGGGGCGGGGGAGCAGTACTTC.

This clone occurred a few times. The rearrangement uses TRBV6-6 and TRBJ2-3, with 7 bases matching TRBD1. The germline CDR1 and CDR2 sequences are MNHNY and SVGAGI (reference sequence). The junction had 2 bases not matched to a gene; V was cut back by 0 bases and J by 2 bases. CDR3 length: 15 residues. The CDR3 DNA is TGTGCCAGCAGTTACTCGAGGGGGCCCACAGATACGCAGTATTTT. As protein: CASSYSRGPTDTQYF.

This clone was seen a handful of times. The chain has TRBV6-5 and TRBJ1-4, with D perhaps TRBD1 (5 bases). Looked up from germline, CDR1 is MNHEY and CDR2 is SVGAGI. V was cut by 0 bases and J by 10 bases, with 9 bases left in between. The CDR3 loop spans 13 amino acids. The CDR3 here is CASSYSTGGKLFF. Written as DNA, the CDR3 is TGTGCCAGCAGTTACTCGACGGGGGGAAAACTGTTTTTT.

The V gene is TRBV7-8, the J gene TRBJ1-1; D might be TRBD1 (5 bases). The CDR3 runs 13 residues. V was trimmed by 5 bases and J by 0 bases, leaving 7 bases between them. Germline CDR1 reads SGHVS; CDR2 reads FQNEAQ. The CDR3 loop reads CASSPTVNTEAFF. The CDR3 DNA reads TGTGCCAGCAGCCCGACAGTGAACACTGAAGCTTTCTTT.

V is TRBV18 and J is TRBJ2-7, with a tentative D call TRBD2 (5 bases). V was clipped by 0 bases and J by 3 bases, with 9 bases between them. The CDR3 length is 14 residues. CDR1 KGHSH and CDR2 LQKENI come from the germline V gene. The CDR3 sequence: CASSPPVGDYEQYF. DNA of the CDR3: TGTGCCAGCTCACCACCGGTCGGGGACTACGAGCAGTACTTC.

This clone was recorded a few times. The chain employs TRBV7-9 and TRBJ2-3; D may be TRBD2 (6 bases). Looked up from germline, CDR1 is SEHNR and CDR2 is FQNEAQ (reference sequence). The V gene lost 5 bases and the J gene lost 3 bases, with 15 bases spanning the gap. CDR3 size: 15 residues. The CDR3, as DNA: TGTGCCAGCAGCCAAGGGGTAGCGGCTACAGATACGCAGTATTTT. Its protein product is CASSQGVAATDTQYF.

The genes are TRBV15 and TRBJ1-1; TRBD1 aligns across 7 bases. CDR1 and CDR2 from the germline V gene are LNHNV and YYDKDF (reference sequence). The J segment lost 1 base and the V segment lost 3 bases, leaving 8 bases of the junction unmatched. The CDR3 contains 16 residues. The CDR3 sequence: CATSREDRDENTEAFF. DNA of the CDR3: TGTGCCACCAGCAGGGAAGACAGGGACGAGAACACTGAAGCTTTCTTT.

There are a few counts of this clone. The chain uses TRBV6-4 and TRBJ1-1; a weak D match, TRBD1 (5 bases). Trimming shortened V by 4 bases and J by 4 bases, and 7 bases separated the two germline ends. The CDR3 is made up of 12 amino acids. The germline V gene has CDR1 MRHNA and CDR2 SNTAGT. The chain's CDR3 is CASSAGPTEAFF. CDR3 DNA sequence: TGTGCCAGCAGTGCAGGGCCCACTGAAGCTTTCTTT.

The chain joins TRBV27 to TRBJ1-1; perhaps TRBD1 as D (6 bases). Germline values: CDR1 MNHEY, CDR2 SMNVEV (reference sequence). V lost 2 bases, J lost 2 bases, and 12 bases lay in between. The CDR3 is made up of 15 amino acids. CDR3 protein: CASSLGQPENTEAFF. In nucleotides, the CDR3 is TGTGCCAGCAGTTTAGGACAGCCCGAAAACACTGAAGCTTTCTTT.

V gene TRBV28 combines with J gene TRBJ2-7, with 9 bases identical to TRBD2. Germline CDR1 MDHEN, CDR2 SYDVKM. V dropped 7 bases and J dropped 5; count of bases not matched to a gene: 15. The CDR3 loop spans 16 amino acids. The CDR3 region is CASTGGEAGGPNEQYF. CDR3 coding DNA: TGTGCCAGCACCGGGGGGGAGGCGGGAGGGCCAAACGAGCAGTACTTC.

This rearrangement joins TRBV7-2 to TRBJ2-3; TRBD2 agrees at 15 bases. The CDR3 has 18 residues. Germline trimming cut 5 bases from V and 1 base from J; bases unmatched to any gene: 7. Germline CDR1 and CDR2: SGHTA and FQGNSA. The CDR3 sequence is CASSLGLAGGIGTDTQYF. CDR3 DNA sequence: TGTGCCAGCAGCCTCGGACTAGCGGGAGGGATAGGCACAGATACGCAGTATTTT. Filled out from reference TRBV7-2 and TRBJ2-3, the complete variable domain reads GAGVSQSPSNKVTEKGKDVELRCDPISGHTALYWYRQSLGQGLEFLIYFQGNSAPDKSGLPSDRFSAERTGGSVSTLTIQRTQQEDSAVYLCASSLGLAGGIGTDTQYFGPGTRLTVL.

This chain links TRBV15 with TRBJ1-1; D remains unclear. The CDR3 length is 13 residues. Per the germline V gene, CDR1 is LNHNV and CDR2 is YYDKDF (reference sequence). V was cut by 5 bases and J by 1 base, with 8 bases left in between. The CDR3 protein is CATSGSRNTEAFF. The DNA of the CDR3 is TGTGCCACCAGCGGGAGTCGGAACACTGAAGCTTTCTTT.

CDR3 DNA sequence: TGTGCCAGCAGTCGACAGGTTCAAGAGACCCAGTACTTC. Protein: CASSRQVQETQYF. The V and J genes are TRBV6-5 and TRBJ2-5, with a possible D match to TRBD1 (6 bases). From germline, CDR1 is MNHEY and CDR2 SVGAGI. This CDR3 has 13 amino acids. V dropped 5 bases and J dropped 2 bases, with 9 bases sitting between them.

V is TRBV27 and J is TRBJ1-1; perhaps TRBD1 as D (6 bases). V was cut by 5 bases and J by 1 base, with 17 bases left in between. In germline, CDR1 is MNHEY, CDR2 SMNVEV (reference sequence). There are 16 residues in the CDR3. This chain's CDR3 is CASSLTTRGANTEAFF. The CDR3 region has the DNA TGTGCCAGCAGTCTAACCACCAGGGGTGCGAACACTGAAGCTTTCTTT.

The chain couples TRBV6-4 to TRBJ2-1; D is perhaps TRBD2 (5 bases). The germline CDR1 and CDR2 sequences are MRHNA and SNTAGT. V gave up 3 bases and J gave up 5 bases, with 14 bases separating them. The CDR3 length is 15 residues. CDR3 in amino acids: CASSELGGQNNEQFF. As DNA, the CDR3 is TGTGCCAGCAGTGAGTTGGGCGGGCAGAACAATGAGCAGTTCTTC.

V gene TRBV4-1 combines with J gene TRBJ1-1; D is unclear. Germline values: CDR1 MGHRA, CDR2 YSYEKL. This CDR3 is built from 13 residues. V was cut by 2 bases and J by 5 bases, with 9 bases left in between. CDR3 DNA sequence: TGCGCCAGCAGCCAATTAACCAGGACTGAAGCTTTCTTT. It specifies CASSQLTRTEAFF.

This clone counts as medium-sized. The J gene is TRBJ2-1, the V gene TRBV6-6; a weak D match, TRBD2 (6 bases). The germline V gene encodes CDR1 MNHNY and CDR2 SVGAGI (reference sequence). CDR3 size: 14 residues. The ends were cut back, 3 bases at V and 10 bases at J, with 16 bases in the middle. The CDR3 sequence is CASSYVSGGEEQFF. The CDR3, as DNA: TGTGCCAGCAGTTATGTGAGCGGAGGGGAGGAGCAGTTCTTC.

This chain uses TRBV4-3 with TRBJ2-7, with 7 bases lining up with TRBD1. V was clipped by 4 bases and J by 0 bases; unmatched bases: 6. Germline V gene sequence: CDR1 LGHNA, CDR2 YSLEER. This CDR3 has 15 amino acids. This CDR3 is CASSPDRDSSYEQYF. CDR3 in DNA: TGCGCCAGCAGCCCGGACCGGGACAGCTCCTACGAGCAGTACTTC.